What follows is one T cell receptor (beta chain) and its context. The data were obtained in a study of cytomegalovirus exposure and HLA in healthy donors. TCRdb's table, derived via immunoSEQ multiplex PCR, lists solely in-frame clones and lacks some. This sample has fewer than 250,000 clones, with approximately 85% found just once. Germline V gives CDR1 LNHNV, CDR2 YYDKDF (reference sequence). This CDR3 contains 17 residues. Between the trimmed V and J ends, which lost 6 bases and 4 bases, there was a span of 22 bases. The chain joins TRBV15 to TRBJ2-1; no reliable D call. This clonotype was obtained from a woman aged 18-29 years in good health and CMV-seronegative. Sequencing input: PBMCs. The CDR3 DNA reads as TGTGCCACCAGGCCCGGGTGGCCTTACCTCCGGTACAATGAGCAGTTCTTC. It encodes CATRPGWPYLRYNEQFF.